This T cell receptor (beta chain) derives from a study of response to subunit inactivated influenza vaccine. Only a few counts were recorded for this clonotype. The CDR3 is 15 residues long. The germline V and J ends were trimmed by 6 bases and 3 bases, with 16 bases remaining between them. TCRdb called the RT-PCR reads again in MiXCR, with one record for every CDR3 protein. The sample consists of more than 550,000 distinct CDR3 sequences, around 10% of them appearing once. These data are also associated with another study on T cells expressing NK-cell markers. As that report states: In generating TCR beta cDNA, 5'RACE template switching with UMIs was used.

Sample: PBMCs from blood, taken on the day of vaccination. The source is a man aged 45-65 years who received an inactivated influenza vaccine. The rearrangement joins TRBV12-3 or TRBV12-4 to TRBJ2-3; unclear D gene. The CDR3 nucleotides are TGTGCCAGCAGACCCCGGTTCCGTACAACAGATACGCAGTATTTT. Amino acids: CASRPRFRTTDTQYF.